This T cell receptor (beta chain) comes out of a study of cytomegalovirus exposure and HLA in healthy donors (dated by TCRdb to about 2017). Background for the entire study: In an earlier analysis of around 540 of the donors, 276 Gb of sequence data and 90 million to 130 million unique TCR beta sequences from about 190 million T cells were reported. An early release covering about 600 HLA-typed donors comprised roughly 300 gigabases of sequencing data and approximately 85 million unique TCR sequences. Of the 398 genotyped donors, about 80% fell in the genetic ancestry cluster associated with self-reported Caucasian donors. The aim of the study was to test whether cataloging public T cell receptors could identify signatures of past pathogen exposure. The T cell repertoires of under 700 subjects were profiled by immunosequencing and related to cytomegalovirus serostatus. In addition to the first cohort of 666 subjects, a separate validation cohort of about 120 different subjects was used. To predict cytomegalovirus infection status, the study combined high-throughput TCR immunosequencing, statistical association of individual TCRs with disease status, and machine learning. To study patterns of TCR occurrence, a later analysis re-analyzed previously published TCR beta repertoires from 650 to 750 donors and added high-resolution HLA genotyping. Rather than using new phenotypic data, the later analysis identified candidate immune exposures from TCR beta sequences and from how often those sequences occurred across donors. In an earlier analysis of 500 to 650 of the donors, high-throughput TCR beta sequencing was used to judge whether each TCR beta V gene segment behaved as functional or pseudogenic. Donor age, sex, ethnicity and CMV serostatus were compiled together with the repertoire data. In a later genetic analysis, genome-wide SNP genotypes for about 55% of the roughly 700 donors were used, and that subset was treated as a discovery cohort. All discovery cohort repertoires had been generated using a single sequencing platform. Class I and class II HLA loci were covered by the typing at four-digit resolution. The number of typed donors differed by locus: 629-630 for A, B, C, DRB1 and DQB1; 522 for DQA1; 606 for DPA1; and 400 to 480 for DPB1. About 5 DR-DQ haplotypes were handled as single units for association and clustering, since linkage in the cohort was strong. Among several hundred genotyped donors of the cohort, an average of around 250,000 unique TCR beta nucleotide sequences was sequenced per donor, of which 15% to 20% were non-productive. Study-wide findings and limitations: According to a later analysis, parvovirus B19, influenza, CMV and Epstein-Barr virus appeared linked to several top co-occurrence clusters. The sequencing pipeline was judged likely to have produced a cluster of highly shared sequence variants as a technical artifact. In a later analysis, TCR association rates were found to vary across HLA loci, with the most associated TCRs seen for DRB1 alleles and the fewest for HLA-C alleles. A later genetic analysis reported fewer N-insertions in productive TCRs among donors in an Asian-associated ancestry cluster than the roughly 700-donor mean. The earlier analysis of about 600 of the donors excluded around 17 rarely observed V segments, including chromosome 9 orphons, because counts were too low. A later analysis found that most CMV-associated TCR beta chains appeared HLA-restricted, with HLA associations seemingly driven largely by CMV exposure. In a later genetic analysis, a missense DCLRE1C variant was associated with V-gene and J-gene trimming of TCR beta chains, and the association was replicated in an independent cohort. An earlier analysis of approximately 600 of the donors showed that most TCR beta V segments appeared in productive rearrangements either about 87% or about 30% of the time, which broadly matched IMGT annotations. A later analysis found that HLA-associated TCR beta chains were more clonally expanded and had lower generation probabilities than equally common non-associated chains. Because some donors lacked HLA typing at each locus, the association tests relied only on the typed subset. The study gave a list of 150 to 200 TCR beta chains associated with cytomegalovirus. According to the authors, the approach could potentially be generalized to other disease states and immunological phenotypes. A few of the identified cytomegalovirus-associated TCR beta chains were confirmed in vitro to be specific for cytomegalovirus antigens. This cohort had only TCR beta chains sequenced, and the lack of alpha or paired-chain data limited which features could be detected. The only immune exposure information available for the cohort was CMV serostatus. Linkage disequilibrium might explain the correlated functional status among segregating V segments, but an unknown experimental factor could not be excluded. The classifier was reported to diagnose cytomegalovirus status with high specificity and sensitivity in both the original and validation cohorts. A further reported finding was that TCR beta sequences accurately predicted the HLA-A and HLA-B alleles for most subjects in the first cohort. Most TCR sequences were observed very rarely across donors, whereas some public TCRs were present in many individuals. Because the 87-base-pair reads could not distinguish some IMGT-functional V segments, including TRBV6-2 and TRBV6-3, those segments were excluded. Strong co-occurrence of HLA alleles, especially DR and DQ, made assigning TCR associations to individual alleles difficult. A later analysis associated 17,000 or so TCR beta sequences with specific HLA alleles at a false discovery rate of 0.05. Presence/absence analyses assumed roughly uniform sequencing depth across donors, an assumption that may not hold.

From cysteine to phenylalanine, the CDR3 is 13 amino acids long. CDR3 DNA only is kept here, 39 bases in frame from base 1. V trim: 6 bases; J trim: 4 bases; unmatched bases: 4. The CDR1 and CDR2 encoded by the germline V gene are SNHLY and FYNNEI. The cohort consisted of 650 to 700 healthy bone marrow donors. At the time of sampling, all cohort members were nominally healthy, though unrecorded immune exposures were likely present. The donor tested CMV seropositive and was one of the 289 seropositive cohort members. Each donor provided a peripheral blood sample, and peripheral blood mononuclear cells were used for TCR beta sequencing. Genomic DNA was extracted from the blood cell samples with the Qiagen DNeasy Blood Extraction Kit. The library came from the immunoSEQ multiplex PCR assay. A mixture of 60 forward primers for TCR Vbeta segments and 13 reverse primers for TCR Jbeta segments was used in the multiplex PCR. The CDR3 region of rearranged TCR beta genes was amplified from genomic DNA with a multiplex PCR assay. Amplified TCR beta libraries were sequenced as 87-base-pair reads on the Illumina HiSeq System. The paper's data handling went like this. Across the 666 repertoires, a later analysis counted tens of millions of unique TCR beta chains, around 11 million of which were shared by at least two donors. Raw reads were error-corrected and collapsed into unique sequences with a nearest-neighbor algorithm that merged closely related sequences to remove PCR and sequencing errors. CDR3 sequences were aligned to IMGT reference sequences to assign V, D and J gene segments. For a sequence to be retained, at least a six-nucleotide match to both a V gene segment and a J gene segment was required. A rearrangement counted as productive if the CDR3 had no stop codons and remained in frame with V and J, and every other rearrangement counted as non-productive. CDR3 was defined according to IMGT convention as the region running from the second conserved V-encoded cysteine to the conserved J-encoded phenylalanine. In an earlier analysis of approximately 500 of the donors, sequences lacking an unambiguous match to a single V gene segment were excluded. An earlier analysis of 587 of the donors called V segments functional above 56.7% productive rearrangements and segregating when the between-donor standard deviation exceeded 5%. A statistical classification framework was built for diagnosing cytomegalovirus status from the catalog of TCR beta chain sequences. In a later analysis, TCR nucleotide sequences were compared against IMGT/GENE-DB human TR gene sequences so that V and J genes could be assigned. A later analysis assigned CDR3 sequences and most-parsimonious VDJ recombination scenarios with the TCRdist pipeline. In a later analysis, each TCR beta chain was defined by its CDR3 amino acid sequence together with its V-gene family, and reads without a unique V-gene family were excluded. To address suspected cross-contamination and a sequencing artifact, a later analysis removed around 590 highly shared, low-generation-probability nucleotide sequences. In a later analysis, a clonal expansion index for each public chain was calculated from normalized within-repertoire ranks of inferred template counts. In a later analysis, generation probabilities were computed using a VDJ recombination model fitted to out-of-frame rearrangements, and the results were checked against IGoR. In a later analysis, TCR-TCR, TCR-HLA and TCR-CMV co-occurrence was scored with hypergeometric tests, and a repertoire-size bias correction was applied to TCR pairs. False discovery rates were estimated in a later analysis by permuting HLA or CMV assignments 20 times. A later analysis grouped co-occurring TCRs with DBSCAN, adding TCRdist sequence similarity when clustering within HLA-allele-positive subsets. Repertoires with fewer than 30,000 or more than 120,000 public chains, plus five repertoires with anomalous nucleotide sharing, were excluded from co-occurrence clustering. TCRdb retrieved this table from immuneACCESS and kept in-frame rearrangements only. Not all clones are present; in checked studies, unresolved V genes account for under half, and no reason is known for the remainder. The D gene and trimming were derived from the DNA, and the V and J assignments and clone size from that table. Here the sample has over 100,000 clones; 65% to 80% occur a single time. The ten largest clones add up to around 4.9% of the sample.

Note on this clone: There is no known antigen for this receptor. No base-level quality is on record; no much larger clone is a single base apart.

This sequence uses TRBV2 and TRBJ1-1, with TRBD1 identical over 8 junction bases. Sequencing was performed on PBMCs. This receptor was obtained from a man aged 25-40 years in good health and CMV-seropositive. The CDR3 reads CASRKDRATEAFF. The bases are TGTGCCAGCAGGAAGGACAGGGCCACTGAAGCTTTCTTT.